The next 19 T cell receptor beta chains were all read from a single sample in a study of Ad26.COV2.S vaccination and SARS-CoV-2 variants. Using immunoSEQ multiplex PCR, the repertoire was profiled, and TCRdb retains in-frame clones only, with some absent. Counted here are some 320,000 clones, over 80% occurring once; the ten biggest clones make up 2% to 2.5%. Treatment meaning: around 19 received Ad26.COV2.S at low or high dose, single or two shots; several received placebo; per-sample allocation not given. Sampling took place 63 days after the first vaccine or placebo injection. The sample here was peripheral blood, taken in a trial of Ad26.COV2.S vaccine versus placebo. Receptors were obtained from a person between 18 and 60 years old who received the Ad26.COV2.S COVID-19 vaccine or a placebo.

The chain has TRBV6-6 and TRBJ2-1; D ambiguous. CDR1 MNHNY and CDR2 SVGAGI come from the germline V gene (reference sequence). Trimming left V 3 bases short and J 5 bases short, with 5 bases between. The CDR3 contains 12 residues. The CDR3 sequence: CASSYLDNEQFF. In DNA form, the CDR3 reads TGTGCCAGCAGTTATTTAGACAATGAGCAGTTCTTC.

The CDR3 DNA follows: TGTGCCAGCTCACCACAGTCGGTTGCGAATCAGCCCCAGCATTTT. The encoded protein is CASSPQSVANQPQHF. J is TRBJ1-5 and V is TRBV18; D gene uncertain. Trimming left V 1 base short and J 4 bases short, with 11 bases between. This CDR3 contains 15 residues. CDR1 is KGHSH, CDR2 LQKENI, per germline.

This chain uses TRBV28 with TRBJ1-4; the D is unclear. V was trimmed by 4 bases and J by 7 bases, leaving 16 bases between them. Germline V CDR1 and CDR2: MDHEN, SYDVKM. CDR3 length equals 15 residues. CDR3 sequence (DNA): TGTGCCAGCAGTTCCCCCTCAGTTGACGGTGAAAAACTGTTTTTT. Amino acids: CASSSPSVDGEKLFF.

CDR3 sequence reads: CASNRQGNTGELFF. The CDR3, as DNA: TGTGCCAGTAACAGACAGGGAAACACCGGGGAGCTGTTTTTT. This chain links TRBV19 with TRBJ2-2; TRBD1 matches at 7 bases. V gave up 7 bases and J gave up 2 bases; unmatched junction bases: 4. Germline values: CDR1 LNHDA, CDR2 SQIVND (reference sequence). The CDR3 loop spans 14 amino acids.

This chain uses TRBV28 with TRBJ1-6; D is ambiguous. This CDR3 is built from 11 residues. The germline V gene encodes CDR1 MDHEN and CDR2 SYDVKM. V was shortened by 6 bases and J by 13 bases, with 10 bases between the two germline ends. CDR3 region: CASSSRSPLHF. In nucleotides, the CDR3 is TGTGCCAGCAGCTCCCGGAGTCCCCTCCACTTT.

CDR3 sequence reads: CASSPPSFNEQFF. CDR3 coding DNA: TGTGCCAGCAGCCCACCTAGTTTCAATGAGCAGTTCTTC. The J gene is TRBJ2-1, the V gene TRBV5-4; D unclear. CDR3 length: 13 amino acids. Trimming cost V 4 bases and J 6 bases, with 11 bases left between them. Germline V lookup: CDR1 SGHNT, CDR2 YYREEE (reference sequence).

The J gene is TRBJ2-3, the V gene TRBV9, with unresolved D. Trimming removed 2 bases from V and 0 bases from J, with 10 bases in between. The CDR3 is made up of 15 amino acids. Germline V CDR1 and CDR2: SGDLS, YYNGEE. In DNA form, the CDR3 reads TGTGCCAGCAGCGTCGACATCTCTAGCACAGATACGCAGTATTTT. It is translated as CASSVDISSTDTQYF.

This clone has only a few counts. This rearrangement joins TRBV5-1 to TRBJ1-1, with 7 nucleotides matching TRBD1. The germline V gene has CDR1 SGHRS and CDR2 YFSETQ. The CDR3 totals 16 residues. V lost 3 bases to trimming and J lost 0 bases; unmatched junction nucleotides: 8. The CDR3 loop is CASSSGTVLMNTEAFF. In nucleotides, the CDR3 is TGCGCCAGCAGCTCGGGGACAGTCTTGATGAACACTGAAGCTTTCTTT.

This chain links TRBV7-2 with TRBJ2-1, with D tentatively TRBD1 or TRBD2 (5 bases each). CDR1 and CDR2 from the germline V gene are SGHTA and FQGNSA. The CDR3 consists of 15 residues. V lost 0 bases and J lost 0, with 6 bases in between. The CDR3 nucleotides read TGTGCCAGCAGCTTAGCGGGGGTCTCCTACAATGAGCAGTTCTTC. Its translation: CASSLAGVSYNEQFF. Supplemented by reference TRBV7-2 and TRBJ2-1, the full variable domain reads GAGVSQSPSNKVTEKGKDVELRCDPISGHTALYWYRQSLGQGLEFLIYFQGNSAPDKSGLPSDRFSAERTGGSVSTLTIQRTQQEDSAVYLCASSLAGVSYNEQFFGPGTRLTVL.

Ten or more counts support this clone. This chain links TRBV15 with TRBJ2-1; D is unclear. CDR1 is LNHNV and CDR2 is YYDKDF in the germline V gene (reference sequence). V shed 1 base and J shed 2 bases, with 12 bases lying between them. This CDR3 region has 16 residues. The CDR3 coding sequence is TGTGCCACCAGCAGAGCGACCCGCACGCCCTACAATGAGCAGTTCTTC. It codes for CATSRATRTPYNEQFF.

Remarks on this clone: Additional DNA sequences in this sample encode the identical CDR3. V is TRBV9 and J is TRBJ1-1, with TRBD1 matching over 10 bases. V lost 4 bases, J lost 1 base, and 4 bases stayed unmatched. Germline V gene lookup returns CDR1 SGDLS and CDR2 YYNGEE. This CDR3 comprises 15 residues. CDR3 protein: CASSPRQGANTEAFF. In DNA, the CDR3 is TGTGCCAGCAGCCCCCGACAGGGGGCGAACACTGAAGCTTTCTTT.

This clone was found a few times. The rearrangement joins TRBV5-1 to TRBJ2-2; 12 nucleotides match TRBD1. The germline CDR1 and CDR2 sequences are SGHRS and YFSETQ. Trimming took 4 bases from V and 4 from J; bases not matched to a gene: 5. The CDR3 sequence is 16 residues long. The CDR3 nucleotides are TGCGCCAGCAGCCTGGGACAGGGGGCTTTCACCGGGGAGCTGTTTTTT. It translates to CASSLGQGAFTGELFF.

V gene TRBV14 combines with J gene TRBJ2-7; D is perhaps TRBD1 (6 bases). CDR1 SGHDN and CDR2 FVKESK come from the germline V gene. The CDR3 loop spans 15 amino acids. Deletions cut 4 bases from V and 3 bases from J, with 16 bases between. The CDR3 DNA is TGTGCCAGCAGCCTTGGTGGGGGCTTCGTCTACGAGCAGTACTTC. Amino acids: CASSLGGGFVYEQYF.

The chain recombines TRBV28 with TRBJ2-2; no reliable D call. The germline V gene has CDR1 MDHEN and CDR2 SYDVKM. This CDR3 is 18 amino acids long. With 3 bases removed from V and 1 base from J, the gap between germline ends came to 18 bases. The CDR3 is CASSFSLTALKNTGELFF. CDR3 bases: TGTGCCAGCAGTTTCTCCTTAACAGCGCTCAAGAACACCGGGGAGCTGTTTTTT.

The chain has TRBV11-2 and TRBJ1-4, with a weak D call TRBD1 (5 bases). The CDR3 totals 15 residues. Germline lookup yields CDR1 SGHAT and CDR2 FQNNGV. V shed 6 bases and J shed 0 bases, with 11 bases lying between them. The CDR3 nucleotides read TGTGCCAGCAGGATAGGGGTTGCAACTAATGAAAAACTGTTTTTT. It is translated as CASRIGVATNEKLFF.

This chain joins TRBV5-1 and TRBJ2-7, with D tentatively TRBD1 (6 bases). This CDR3 has 14 amino acids. Between the trimmed V and J ends, which lost 0 bases and 5 bases, there was a span of 12 bases. Germline CDR1 and CDR2: SGHRS and YFSETQ. The CDR3 here is CASSLAGVPDEQYF. DNA for the CDR3: TGCGCCAGCAGCTTGGCAGGGGTTCCCGACGAGCAGTACTTC. The full variable domain, its missing parts supplied by reference TRBV5-1 and TRBJ2-7, is KAGVTQTPRYLIKTRGQQVTLSCSPISGHRSVSWYQQTPGQGLQFLFEYFSETQRNKGNFPGRFSGRQFSNSRSEMNVSTLELGDSALYLCASSLAGVPDEQYFGPGTRLTVT.

J is TRBJ1-5 and V is TRBV28; D call uncertain. Germline-derived CDR1 and CDR2 are MDHEN and SYDVKM. V was shortened by 4 bases and J by 2 bases, with 9 bases between the two germline ends. The CDR3 runs 14 residues. For the CDR3, the DNA is TGTGCCAGCAGTTACGCGGGAGGCAATCAGCCCCAGCATTTT. This translates into CASSYAGGNQPQHF.

CDR3 bases: TGCGCCAGCAGTCAATCGATCGGCAGCTCCTATAATTCACCCCTCCACTTT. Residues: CASSQSIGSSYNSPLHF. The rearrangement links TRBV23-1 to TRBJ1-6; no clear D. TRBV23-1 is an open reading frame whose function is uncertain. V was pared by 0 bases and J by 0 bases, with 9 bases between. The CDR3 is 17 residues long.

This sequence joins TRBV14 and TRBJ2-3; D gene uncertain. There are 15 residues in the CDR3. V was shortened by 3 bases and J by 4 bases, with 14 bases between the two germline ends. CDR1 and CDR2 from the germline V gene are SGHDN and FVKESK. Here the CDR3 reads CASSQRSGNADTQYF. The CDR3 DNA reads TGTGCCAGCAGCCAGCGAAGTGGAAACGCAGATACGCAGTATTTT.